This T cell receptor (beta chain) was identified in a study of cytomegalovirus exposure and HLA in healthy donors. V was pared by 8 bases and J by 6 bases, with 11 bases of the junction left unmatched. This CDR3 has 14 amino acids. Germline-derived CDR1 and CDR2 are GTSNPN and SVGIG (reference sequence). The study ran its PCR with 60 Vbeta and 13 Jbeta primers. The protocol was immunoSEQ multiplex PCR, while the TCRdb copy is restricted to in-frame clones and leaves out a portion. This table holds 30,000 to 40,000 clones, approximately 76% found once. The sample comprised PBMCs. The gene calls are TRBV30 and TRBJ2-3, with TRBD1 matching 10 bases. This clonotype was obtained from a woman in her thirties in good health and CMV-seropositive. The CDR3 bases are TGTGCCGGGGGGACGGACAGGGGGTGGGATACGCAGTATTTT. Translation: CAGGTDRGWDTQYF. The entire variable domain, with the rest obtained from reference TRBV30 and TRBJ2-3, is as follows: SQTIHQWPATLVQPVGSPLSLECTVEGTSNPNLYWYRQAAGRGLQLLFYSVGIGQISSEVPQNLSASRPQDRQFILSSKKLLLSDSGFYLCAGGTDRGWDTQYFGPGTRLTVL.